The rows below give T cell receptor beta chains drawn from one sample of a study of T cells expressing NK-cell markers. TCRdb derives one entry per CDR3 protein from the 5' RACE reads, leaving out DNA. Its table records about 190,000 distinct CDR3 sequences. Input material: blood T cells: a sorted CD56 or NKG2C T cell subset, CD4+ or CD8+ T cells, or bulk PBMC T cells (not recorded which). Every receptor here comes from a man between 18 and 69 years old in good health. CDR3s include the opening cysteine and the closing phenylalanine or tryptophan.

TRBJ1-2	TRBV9	CASSADTRAPNYGYTF
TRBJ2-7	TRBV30	CAWEGDRDSYEQYF
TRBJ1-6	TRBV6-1	CASRATGGYSPLHF
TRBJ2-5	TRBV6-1	CASSEEHGETQYF
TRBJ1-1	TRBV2	CASSRTYPKAFF
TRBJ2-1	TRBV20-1	CSARHGGDYNEQFF
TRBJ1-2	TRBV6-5	CASSYSPGTGRQLNYGYTF
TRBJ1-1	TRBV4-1	CASSQTGDIDEAFF
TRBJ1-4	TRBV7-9	CASSSNTQQNLNEKLFF
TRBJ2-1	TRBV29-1	CSVEGFGSNNEQFF
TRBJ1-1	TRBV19	CASSTKTKNTEAFF
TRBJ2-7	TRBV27	CASSWQGASEQYF
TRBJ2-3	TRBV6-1	CASSEAALAGRDTQYF
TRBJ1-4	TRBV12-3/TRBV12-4	CASSPGGLGEKLFF
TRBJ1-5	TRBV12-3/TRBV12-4	CASSPDSLTHPDSNQPQHF
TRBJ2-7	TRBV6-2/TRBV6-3	CASSYPPTGGTYSYEQYF
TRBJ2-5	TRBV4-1	CASSQETSGVETQYF
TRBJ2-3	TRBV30	CAWTSGGYTDTQYF
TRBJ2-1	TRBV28	CASSFRGLAVNEQFF
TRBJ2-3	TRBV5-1	CASSLVGGSTDTQYF
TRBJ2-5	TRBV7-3	CAGSLGTRETQYF
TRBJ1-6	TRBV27	CASSLGPNSPLHF
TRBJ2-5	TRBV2	CASSHDRVFAETQYF
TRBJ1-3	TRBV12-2	CASRFDRNQIGNTIYF
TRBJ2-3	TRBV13	CASSSTGGLTDTQYF
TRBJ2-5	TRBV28	CASSTGSGETQYF
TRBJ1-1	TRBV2	CASSEYYSPRSGAFF
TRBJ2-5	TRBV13	CASSLGAMGGGAETQYF
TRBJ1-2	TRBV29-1	CSVGGKVYGYTF
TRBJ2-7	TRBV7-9	CASSTQGNSYEQYF
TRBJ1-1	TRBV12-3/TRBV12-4	CASSFEGLMNTEAFF
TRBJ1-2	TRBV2	CASSDIPGQGYYGYTF
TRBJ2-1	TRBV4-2	CASQPEGQTYNEQFF
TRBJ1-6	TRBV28	CASSLGQFYSPLHF
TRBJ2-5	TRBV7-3	CASSSTGGDETQYF
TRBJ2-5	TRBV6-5	CASSYRALAFDDQETQYF
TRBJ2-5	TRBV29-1	CSANEPGTQYF
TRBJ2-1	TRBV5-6	CASSLGVAGAIYNEQFF
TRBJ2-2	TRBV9	CASSVDPDPNTGELFF
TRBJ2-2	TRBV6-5	CASSYYGAPSGGDTGELFF
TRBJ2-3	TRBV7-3	CASSLRTGALADTQYF
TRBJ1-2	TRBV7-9	CASSLGGGGYTF
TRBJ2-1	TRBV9	CATGESEGNEQFF
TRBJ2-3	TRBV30	CAWSGSTDTQYF
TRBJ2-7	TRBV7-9	CASSSDFIIYEQYF
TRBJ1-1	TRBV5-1	CASSLAPGQNTEAFF
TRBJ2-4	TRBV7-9	CASSPRTVKAKNIQYF
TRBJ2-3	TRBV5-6	CASVGLPLTSGVDTQYF
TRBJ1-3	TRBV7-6	CASSLAESGNTIYF
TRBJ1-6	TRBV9	CASSVPSPGQAKDNSPLHF
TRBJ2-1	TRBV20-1	CSARDRWEGLADLYNEQFF
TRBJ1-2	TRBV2	CASSVRLEDLSNYGYTF
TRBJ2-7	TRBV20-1	CSVSQGTTYEQYF
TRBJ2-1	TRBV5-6	CASSSRQGAIGEQFF
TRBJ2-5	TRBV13	CASSLVDWGLAGVQETQYF
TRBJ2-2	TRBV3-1	CASSQTSGGLPNTGELFF